The T cell receptor beta chain under discussion was sequenced for a study of technical replicates of blood from a few donors. Clones were read by immunoSEQ multiplex PCR, and TCRdb kept only the in-frame ones, dropping some. The repertoire holds 99,000 or so clones, with around 96% as singletons. Input material: T cells isolated from PBMCs. This receptor was taken from a human donor in good health.

In DNA, the CDR3 is TGCGCCAGCAGTGAACTAGCGGGAGTAGAGACCCAGTACTTC. Its translation: CASSELAGVETQYF. V and J are TRBV10-2 and TRBJ2-5; 11 bases are shared with TRBD2. Germline CDR1 and CDR2: WSHSY and SAAADI. The CDR3 extends over 14 amino acids. The ends lost 3 bases at V and 4 bases at J; junction bases unmatched: 1.